Sequencing of this TCR beta chain was carried out in a study of control samples from healthy donors and cancer patients. The CDR3 is 15 amino acids. Germline V CDR1 and CDR2: MDHEN, SYDVKM. V shed 3 bases, J shed 3 bases, and the junction held 6 bases outside the gene matches. Libraries were prepared by immunoSEQ multiplex PCR; TCRdb keeps only in-frame clonotypes and omits some of them. The table includes some 41,000 clones, more than 70% detected once. The sequenced sample consisted of PBMCs. The receptor's source is a woman aged 60-70 years with lung cancer. The chain joins TRBV28 to TRBJ2-7; 9 bases line up with TRBD1. In DNA, the CDR3 is TGTGCCAGCAGTTTTTCCTGGACAGGGGACTACGAGCAGTACTTC. Translated: CASSFSWTGDYEQYF.